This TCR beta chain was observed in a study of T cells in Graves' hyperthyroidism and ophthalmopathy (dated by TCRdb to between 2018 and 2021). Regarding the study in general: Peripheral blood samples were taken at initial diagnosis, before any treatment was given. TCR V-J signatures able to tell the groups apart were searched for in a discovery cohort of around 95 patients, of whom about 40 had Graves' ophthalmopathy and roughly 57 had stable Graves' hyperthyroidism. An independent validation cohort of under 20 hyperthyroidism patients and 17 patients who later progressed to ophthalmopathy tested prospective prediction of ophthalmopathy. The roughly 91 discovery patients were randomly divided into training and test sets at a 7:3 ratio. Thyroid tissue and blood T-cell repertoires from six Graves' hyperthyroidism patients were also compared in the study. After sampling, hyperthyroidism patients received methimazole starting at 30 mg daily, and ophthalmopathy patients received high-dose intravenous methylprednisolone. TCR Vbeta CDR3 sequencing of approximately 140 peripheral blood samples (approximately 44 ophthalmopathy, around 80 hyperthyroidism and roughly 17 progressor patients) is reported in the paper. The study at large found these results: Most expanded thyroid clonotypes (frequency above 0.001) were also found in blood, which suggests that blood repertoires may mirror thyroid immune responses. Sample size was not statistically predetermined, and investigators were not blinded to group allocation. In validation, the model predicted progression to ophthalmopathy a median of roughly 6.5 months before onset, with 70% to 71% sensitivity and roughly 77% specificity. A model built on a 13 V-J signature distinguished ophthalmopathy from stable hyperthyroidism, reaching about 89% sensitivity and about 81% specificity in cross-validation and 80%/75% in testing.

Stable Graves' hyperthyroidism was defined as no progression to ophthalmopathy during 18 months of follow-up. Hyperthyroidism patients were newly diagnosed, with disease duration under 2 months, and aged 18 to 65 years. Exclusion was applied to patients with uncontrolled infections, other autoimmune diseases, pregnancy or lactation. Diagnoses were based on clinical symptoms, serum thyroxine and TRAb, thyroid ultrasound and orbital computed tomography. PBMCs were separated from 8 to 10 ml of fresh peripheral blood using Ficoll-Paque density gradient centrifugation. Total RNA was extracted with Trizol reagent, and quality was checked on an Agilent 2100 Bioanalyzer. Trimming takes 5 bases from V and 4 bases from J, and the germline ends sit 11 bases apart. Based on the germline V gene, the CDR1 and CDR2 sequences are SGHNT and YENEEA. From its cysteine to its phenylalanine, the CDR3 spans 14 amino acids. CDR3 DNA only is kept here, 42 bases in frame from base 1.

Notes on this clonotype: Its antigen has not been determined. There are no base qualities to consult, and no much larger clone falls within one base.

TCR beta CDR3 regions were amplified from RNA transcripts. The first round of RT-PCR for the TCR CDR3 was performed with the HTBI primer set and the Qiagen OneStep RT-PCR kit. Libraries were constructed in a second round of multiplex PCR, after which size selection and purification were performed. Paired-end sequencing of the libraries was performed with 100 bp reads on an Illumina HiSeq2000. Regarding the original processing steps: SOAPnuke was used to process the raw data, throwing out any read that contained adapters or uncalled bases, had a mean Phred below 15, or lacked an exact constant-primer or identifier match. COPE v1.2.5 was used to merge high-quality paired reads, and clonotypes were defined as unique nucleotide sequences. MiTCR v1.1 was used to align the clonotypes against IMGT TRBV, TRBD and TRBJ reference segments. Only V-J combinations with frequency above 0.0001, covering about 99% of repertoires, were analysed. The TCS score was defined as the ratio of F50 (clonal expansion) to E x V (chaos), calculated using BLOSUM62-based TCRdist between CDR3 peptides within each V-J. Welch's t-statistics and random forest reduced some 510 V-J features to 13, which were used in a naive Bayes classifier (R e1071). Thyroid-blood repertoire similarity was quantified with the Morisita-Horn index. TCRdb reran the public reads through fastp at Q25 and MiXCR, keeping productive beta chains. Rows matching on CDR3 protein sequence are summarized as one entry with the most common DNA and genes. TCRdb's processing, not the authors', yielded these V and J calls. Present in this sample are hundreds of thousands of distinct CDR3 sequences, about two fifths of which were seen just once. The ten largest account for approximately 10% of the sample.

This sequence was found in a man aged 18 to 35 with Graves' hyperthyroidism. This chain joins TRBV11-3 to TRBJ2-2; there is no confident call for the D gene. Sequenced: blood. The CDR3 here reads CASSPAGSTGELFF. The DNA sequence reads TGTGCCAGCAGCCCCGCAGGTTCCACCGGGGAGCTGTTTTTT. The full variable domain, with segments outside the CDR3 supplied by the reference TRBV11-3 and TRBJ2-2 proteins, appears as EAGVVQSPRYKIIEKKQPVAFWCNPISGHNTLYWYLQNLGQGPELLIRYENEEAVDDSQLPKDRFSAERLKGVDSTLKIQPAELGDSAVYLCASSPAGSTGELFFGEGSRLTVL.